The clone carrying this T cell receptor beta chain occurred once. The data belong to a study of OX40 agonist ivuxolimab in advanced cancers. Assay: immunoSEQ multiplex PCR; the TCRdb copy retains only in-frame clones and omits some. Seen here are over 50,000 clones, approximately 80% observed once, and the top ten hold around 0.7%. Systemic immunosuppression or a history of autoimmune disease excluded patients. Baseline was the first blood sampling point, followed by cycle 4 day 1 and cycle 7 day 1. Germline CDR1 is KGHSH and CDR2 is LQKENI. The CDR3 length is 14 residues. Between the trimmed V and J ends, which lost 6 bases and 5 bases, there was a span of 16 bases.

This clonotype was sampled from an adult with an advanced solid tumor such as melanoma, head and neck, liver or kidney cancer. The chain recombines TRBV18 with TRBJ1-2; perhaps TRBD1 as D (6 bases). Sequencing was performed on CD4+ or CD8+ T cells sorted from blood, taken in a trial of the OX40 agonist ivuxolimab. As DNA, the CDR3 is TGTGCCAGCTCTGCTAACAGGGAGGGGTATGGCTACACCTTC. Its translation is CASSANREGYGYTF.